A single sample is the source of the 8 T cell receptor beta chains below, sequenced in a study of T cell repertoires in cytomegalovirus infection. From the reads, TCRdb called clonotypes with MiXCR, one entry per CDR3 protein. Here the sample spans about 830,000 distinct CDR3 sequences, around a third being singletons. These TCRs are of unknown antigen specificity. Material: cultured CD8+ T cells from PBMCs, obtained from culture after CMV antigen stimulation. These receptors were collected from a human donor in good health (CMV status not recorded). Some clones in this sample may be carry-over from other donors' samples.

J is TRBJ2-4 and V is TRBV29-1, with 11 bases matching TRBD1. V lost 2 bases, J lost 5 bases, and 5 bases stayed unmatched. CDR1 SQVTM and CDR2 ANQGSEA come from the germline V gene. The CDR3 loop spans 15 amino acids. The CDR3 loop reads CSVESTGQGENIQYF. CDR3 bases: TGCAGCGTTGAATCGACGGGACAGGGGGAAAACATTCAGTACTTC.

This chain joins TRBV7-9 and TRBJ1-2; perhaps TRBD1 as D (5 bases). Germline V gene lookup returns CDR1 SEHNR and CDR2 FQNEAQ (reference sequence). V was clipped by 3 bases and J by 6 bases, with 14 bases between them. This CDR3 is 14 amino acids long. For the CDR3, the DNA is TGTGCCAGCAGCTTCCTGCAGGGAGACCATGGCTACACCTTC. Amino acid sequence: CASSFLQGDHGYTF.

This clonotype was counted only a few times. The gene calls are TRBV7-6 and TRBJ1-6; TRBD1 might be the D (6 bases). Germline V lookup: CDR1 SGHVS, CDR2 FNYEAQ. The ends were cut back, 5 bases at V and 14 bases at J, with 22 bases in the middle. The CDR3 has 15 amino acids. The CDR3 DNA sequence: TGTGCCAGCAGCCCAGGGGACCCCAGCTTTTCGGCCCTCCACTTT. Its protein is CASSPGDPSFSALHF.

This chain links TRBV28 with TRBJ2-7, with D hard to call. Germline V gene lookup returns CDR1 MDHEN and CDR2 SYDVKM. V lost 2 bases, J lost 5 bases, and 7 bases lay in between. This CDR3 contains 12 residues. The CDR3 is CASSLRKHEQYV. The CDR3, as DNA: TGTGCCAGCAGTTTAAGGAAACACGAGCAGTACGTC.

This clonotype occurred a few times. The CDR3 nucleotides read TGTGCCAGCAGCTTGGACGGCAGCAGGAACACTGAAGCTTTCTTT. Translated, it gives CASSLDGSRNTEAFF. The gene calls are TRBV5-5 and TRBJ1-1; the D is unclear. The CDR3 length is 15 residues. V shed 0 bases and J shed 1 base, with 10 bases lying between them. Germline CDR1 SGHKS, CDR2 YYEKEE (reference sequence).

The chain recombines TRBV6-1 with TRBJ2-1; 11 bases are a match to TRBD1. CDR3 length: 17 amino acids. J lost 3 bases, V lost 3 bases, and 7 bases had no gene match. The V gene's germline CDR1 is MNHNS and CDR2 SASEGT. The CDR3 sequence: CASSDSRTGGLYNEQFF. The CDR3 DNA reads TGTGCCAGCAGTGACTCCCGGACAGGGGGCCTCTACAATGAGCAGTTCTTC.

This clonotype was seen repeatedly, ten times or more. The V gene is TRBV6-1, the J gene TRBJ2-2, with a tentative D call TRBD1 (5 bases). CDR1 and CDR2 from the germline V gene are MNHNS and SASEGT. V lost 7 bases to trimming and J lost 0 bases, with 15 bases between them. CDR3 length: 16 amino acids. The DNA of the CDR3 is TGTGCCAGCAACCGAACAGCAGGGACGAACACCGGGGAGCTGTTTTTT. It is translated as CASNRTAGTNTGELFF.

The gene calls are TRBV15 and TRBJ2-7; D may correspond to TRBD1 or TRBD2 (5 bases each). V lost 0 bases and J lost 6, with 21 bases in between. Per germline, CDR1 LNHNV and CDR2 YYDKDF (reference sequence). The CDR3 covers 17 residues. CDR3 sequence reads: CATSRDRWWGLSFEQYV. The CDR3 nucleotides are TGTGCCACCAGCAGAGATCGTTGGTGGGGGTTGAGCTTCGAGCAGTACGTC.